The rows below give T cell receptor beta chains drawn from one sample of a study of tumor and adjacent non-tumor tissue in lung cancer. TCRdb re-called the multiplex PCR reads with MiXCR, one entry per CDR3 protein. The sample has about 93,000 distinct CDR3 sequences, around 71% seen once. Sample: lung tumor tissue. These receptor sequences come from a man in his 60s with non-small cell lung cancer. Each CDR3 is given with its conserved first and last residue. Each record gives: D gene, J gene, clone size, V gene, CDR3 protein, CDR3 DNA. D genes are given only for firm matches. Not every row has a clone size; where given, it reads once, few, many or a size class.

- | TRBJ1-1 | - | TRBV12-3/TRBV12-4 | CVSSPSVGGTEAFF | TGTGTCAGCAGTCCTTCGGTGGGAGGCACTGAAGCTTTCTTT
- | TRBJ2-7 | many | TRBV11-2 | CTSSLESGISGEQYF | TGTACCAGCAGCTTAGAGTCCGGGATCTCTGGCGAGCAGTACTTC
TRBD2 | TRBJ2-1 | - | TRBV25-1 | CASSESGRLAFNEQFF | TGTGCCAGCAGTGAGAGTGGGAGACTAGCGTTTAATGAGCAGTTCTTC
TRBD2 | TRBJ2-1 | - | TRBV11-2 | CAISSRTSGYNKHFF | TGTGCCATCAGCTCGCGGACTAGCGGCTACAATAAGCATTTCTTC
- | TRBJ2-5 | - | TRBV7-8 | CANSLDVRGTQYF | TGTGCCAACAGCTTAGATGTCAGAGGGACCCAGTACTTC
TRBD2 | TRBJ2-1 | many | TRBV20-1 | CSATLTSGGTYNEQFF | TGCAGTGCCACTCTGACTAGCGGGGGGACCTACAATGAGCAGTTCTTC
- | TRBJ1-6 | once | TRBV4-3 | CASSQATATYNSAPHF | TGCGCCAGCAGCCAAGCGACGGCTACCTATAACTCAGCCCCCCACTTT
- | TRBJ1-1 | - | TRBV6-6 | CASSSTCLESFF | TGTGCCAGCAGTTCGACCTGTCTTGAATCTTTCTTT
- | TRBJ2-2 | few | TRBV5-4 | CASSLGTPADTGELFF | TGTGCCAGCAGCCTTGGGACACCCGCGGACACCGGGGAGCTGTTTTTT
- | TRBJ1-5 | - | TRBV6-2/TRBV6-3 | CASSYFARTENHQPQHF | TGTGCCAGCAGTTACTTCGCGAGGACAGAAAACCATCAGCCCCAGCATTTT
TRBD2 | TRBJ2-2 | many | TRBV5-5 | CASTGLAGGPTGELFF | TGTGCCAGCACCGGACTAGCGGGAGGGCCCACCGGGGAGCTGTTTTTT
TRBD2 | TRBJ2-1 | - | TRBV20-1 | CRASPRLAGVNEQFF | TGCAGAGCTAGTCCGAGACTAGCCGGGGTCAATGAGCAGTTCTTC
- | TRBJ2-2 | - | TRBV11-3 | CASRSSGGRIGELFF | TGTGCCAGCAGATCCAGTGGGGGTCGCATCGGGGAGCTATTTTTT
TRBD1 | TRBJ2-1 | many | TRBV5-4 | CASSLGQGNGKQFF | TGTGCCAGCAGCTTAGGACAGGGAAATGGGAAGCAGTTCTTC
- | TRBJ2-3 | - | TRBV29-1 | CCVETGTRSSDTQYF | TGTTGCGTTGAAACCGGGACAAGGTCCTCAGATACGCAGTATTTT
- | TRBJ2-1 | - | TRBV12-3/TRBV12-4 | CASSGQCRYDEQFF | TGTGCCAGCAGTGGACAGTGTCGCTACGATGAGCAGTTCTTC
- | TRBJ2-7 | - | TRBV4-1 | CDSSQEPAGNYEQYF | TGCGACAGCAGCCAAGAACCTGCGGGAAACTACGAGCAGTACTTC
- | TRBJ1-6 | - | TRBV6-5 | CASRAHGLKGSPLHF | TGTGCAAGCAGAGCCCATGGCCTCAAAGGTTCACCCCTCCACTTT
- | TRBJ2-1 | - | TRBV5-4 | CAGSVSGGAGPEQFF | TGTGCCGGCAGCGTTAGTGGGGGTGCGGGACCAGAGCAGTTCTTC
- | TRBJ2-1 | - | TRBV11-2 | CASSRIARGVSSYNEQLF | TGTGCCAGCAGCCGTATAGCGCGAGGTGTTAGCTCCTACAATGAGCAGTTGTTC
- | TRBJ1-5 | - | TRBV4-2 | CASSQLSTNQPQHF | TGTGCCAGCAGCCAACTCTCAACTAATCAGCCCCAACATTTT
- | TRBJ1-5 | - | TRBV4-2 | CASSQNMGFNQPQHF | TGTGCCAGTAGCCAAAACATGGGCTTCAACCAGCCCCAGCATTTT
- | TRBJ1-1 | many | TRBV5-1 | CASSLAYVTGIDTEAFF | TGCGCCAGCAGCTTGGCGTACGTTACGGGGATCGACACTGAAGCTTTCTTT
- | TRBJ2-1 | - | TRBV24-1 | CATGDSLGRYSEQFF | TGTGCCACTGGTGATTCCCTTGGCAGGTACAGTGAGCAGTTCTTC
- | TRBJ2-5 | - | TRBV11-1 | CTSSSPTGLGEVQYF | TGTACCAGCAGCTCCCCGACAGGCTTAGGGGAGGTCCAGTACTTC
- | TRBJ1-1 | few | TRBV2 | CASSEGQGGLTEAFF | TGTGCCAGCAGTGAAGGGCAGGGAGGCCTCACTGAAGCTTTCTTT
- | TRBJ1-2 | - | TRBV4-1 | CTSILRLYAGYTF | TGCACCAGCATCCTTCGGCTCTATGCTGGCTACACCTTC
TRBD1 | TRBJ1-5 | many | TRBV6-1 | CASQTGGGQPQHF | TGTGCCAGCCAAACAGGGGGAGGTCAGCCCCAGCATTTT
- | TRBJ2-2 | few | TRBV27 | CASSTLGGASTGELFF | TGTGCCAGCAGTACCCTAGGGGGAGCGAGCACCGGGGAGCTGTTTTTT
- | TRBJ1-5 | many | TRBV28 | CASSWGDQPQHF | TGTGCCAGCAGTTGGGGGGATCAGCCCCAGCATTTT
TRBD2 | TRBJ2-1 | - | TRBV28 | CPSIMQASGEQFF | TGTCCCAGCATCATGCAGGCTAGCGGTGAGCAGTTCTTC
TRBD2 | TRBJ2-1 | - | TRBV29-1 | CNLREGGSYNEQFF | TGCAACCTTAGGGAGGGAGGCTCCTACAATGAGCAGTTCTTC
- | TRBJ2-7 | - | TRBV28 | CASSLPGYMNF | TGTGCCAGCAGTTTACCTGGTTATATGAACTTC
TRBD1 | TRBJ2-6 | - | TRBV12-3/TRBV12-4 | CSTSEQGSGANVLTF | TGTTCCACTTCGGAACAGGGGTCTGGAGCCAACGTCCTGACTTTC
TRBD2 | TRBJ2-6 | - | TRBV30 | CAWSIALAGLNVLTF | TGTGCCTGGAGTATAGCACTAGCGGGACTTAACGTCCTGACTTTC
TRBD2 | TRBJ2-1 | - | TRBV5-1 | CASNLLSGGYNEQFF | TGCGCCAGCAACTTGCTGAGCGGGGGGTACAATGAGCAGTTCTTC
- | TRBJ2-1 | - | TRBV12-3/TRBV12-4 | CASSFRGTGENDEQFF | TGTGCCAGCAGTTTTAGGGGGACGGGGGAGAACGATGAGCAGTTCTTC
- | TRBJ2-6 | - | TRBV12-3/TRBV12-4 | CASSPGTSISGANIPTF | TGTGCCAGCAGTCCTGGGACTTCTATCTCTGGGGCCAACATCCCGACTTTC
TRBD1 | TRBJ2-1 | many | TRBV20-1 | CSARRDRGSNEQFF | TGCAGTGCTCGCCGGGACAGGGGGAGCAATGAGCAGTTCTTC
- | TRBJ1-5 | - | TRBV6-6 | CASSYSEGYSNQPQHF | TGCGCCAGCAGTTACTCTGAAGGATATAGCAATCAGCCCCAGCATTTT
- | TRBJ1-1 | many | TRBV6-5 | CASSYSGYTEAFF | TGTGCCAGCAGTTACTCCGGGTACACTGAAGCTTTCTTT
- | TRBJ2-2 | - | TRBV24-1 | CTTTHNTGELFF | TGTACCACCACTCACAACACCGGGGAGCTGTTTTTT
- | TRBJ1-1 | - | TRBV6-1 | CASSRQDVNTEAFF | TGTGCCAGCAGCCGGCAGGACGTGAACACTGAAGCTTTCTTT
- | TRBJ2-3 | many | TRBV6-2/TRBV6-3 | CASSYSRFGITDTQYF | TGTGCCAGCAGTTACTCGCGGTTCGGGATCACAGATACGCAGTATTTT
- | TRBJ2-1 | once | TRBV11-2 | CDSSTTSRRARSTYEQLF | TGTGACAGCAGCACCACTAGCAGGAGGGCCCGATCTACTTATGAGCAGCTCTTC
TRBD1 | TRBJ1-1 | - | TRBV10-3 | CAIRGSNRGNTKAFF | TGTGCCATCAGGGGGTCCAACAGGGGTAACACTAAAGCTTTCTTT
- | TRBJ2-2 | - | TRBV20-1 | CSAGQKTGEMFF | TGCAGTGCTGGGCAAAAGACCGGGGAGATGTTTTTT
- | TRBJ2-2 | - | TRBV12-3/TRBV12-4 | CASSLIAAGGLLF | TGTGCCAGCAGTTTAATAGCGGCCGGGGGGCTGCTTTTT
- | TRBJ1-2 | - | TRBV4-3 | CASSYIPGGSGYTF | TGCGCCAGCAGCTACATTCCGGGGGGGAGTGGCTACACCTTC
- | TRBJ1-1 | - | TRBV12-3/TRBV12-4 | CASSQWGGGKAFF | TGTGCCAGCAGCCAATGGGGAGGGGGGAAAGCTTTCTTT